The 21 T cell receptor beta chains below all came from one sample that was sequenced in a study of CD8+ T cells in alopecia areata. It was cDNA, reverse transcribed from extracted RNA, that served as the sequencing template. Measured with immunoSEQ multiplex PCR; TCRdb has only the in-frame clones, and not every one. Among 120,000 or so clones listed, roughly 55% were seen once. Sample treatment: oral pan-JAK inhibitor, 5-10 mg twice daily. The specimen comprised CD4+ T cells sorted from blood, sampled at week 4, from a patient treated with tofacitinib. These receptors came from a human donor with alopecia areata.

The V and J genes are TRBV29-1 and TRBJ2-3; D is ambiguous. Trimming cost V 3 bases and J 5 bases, with 12 bases left between them. The germline V gene has CDR1 SQVTM and CDR2 ANQGSEA. The CDR3 extends over 13 amino acids. In DNA, the CDR3 is TGCAGCGTTGATGGACGGGCCGAAGATACGCAGTATTTT. Its protein product is CSVDGRAEDTQYF.

The chain carries TRBV29-1 and TRBJ1-2, with 9 positions matching TRBD1. The trim removed 3 bases at V and 4 bases at J, leaving 0 bases unmatched. This CDR3 comprises 12 residues. Germline CDR1 and CDR2: SQVTM and ANQGSEA. CDR3 sequence (DNA): TGCAGCGTTGAGACAGGGGGCTATGGCTACACCTTC. This sequence encodes CSVETGGYGYTF.

The genes are TRBV27 and TRBJ2-3; D gene uncertain. This CDR3 has 13 amino acids. Germline CDR1 and CDR2: MNHEY and SMNVEV (reference sequence). The ends were cut back, 8 bases at V and 4 bases at J, with 13 bases in the middle. The CDR3 loop is CASRPRAADTQYF. The CDR3 DNA reads TGTGCCAGCCGACCCAGAGCAGCAGATACGCAGTATTTT.

The V and J genes are TRBV4-1 and TRBJ2-7; perhaps TRBD2 as D (6 bases). The CDR3 has 14 residues. V shed 1 base and J shed 4 bases, with 11 bases lying between them. Per germline, CDR1 MGHRA and CDR2 YSYEKL. CDR3 protein: CASSQAPGRYEQYF. The CDR3 DNA reads TGCGCCAGCAGCCAAGCCCCAGGGAGGTACGAGCAGTACTTC.

V is TRBV30 and J is TRBJ2-7; tentative D call: TRBD1 (6 bases). Germline V gene data show CDR1 as GTSNPN and CDR2 as SVGIG (reference sequence). This CDR3 spans 15 amino acids. V lost 0 bases and J lost 4, with 16 bases in between. This CDR3 reads CAWSVWGLSKYEQYF. The CDR3 coding sequence is TGTGCCTGGAGTGTTTGGGGGCTTAGTAAGTACGAGCAGTACTTC.

The chain uses TRBV4-1 and TRBJ2-4; D assignment may be TRBD1 or TRBD2 (5 bases each). This CDR3 spans 18 amino acids. Germline V gene data show CDR1 as MGHRA and CDR2 as YSYEKL. V gave up 3 bases and J gave up 1 base, with 19 bases separating them. In DNA form, the CDR3 reads TGCGCCAGCAGCCAGACCGGGACGGACCTTTCGGCCAAAAACATTCAGTACTTC. This encodes CASSQTGTDLSAKNIQYF.

Points on this clone: Within the sample, other DNA sequences also encode this same CDR3. V is TRBV5-1 and J is TRBJ1-2, with D perhaps TRBD1 (6 bases). CDR1 SGHRS and CDR2 YFSETQ come from the germline V gene. The CDR3 runs to 12 residues. Trimming cost V 0 bases and J 6 bases, with 6 bases left between them. The CDR3 DNA reads TGCGCCAGCAGCTTGGAGGGGGATGGCTACACCTTC. Translated: CASSLEGDGYTF.

This clone was observed a few times. The V and J genes are TRBV23-1 and TRBJ2-3; 9 nucleotides agree with TRBD1. TRBV23-1 is assigned to the ORF class and has an uncertain function. This CDR3 has 14 amino acids. The V gene end was trimmed by 8 bases and the J gene end by 6 bases; junction bases not matched to a gene: 9. CDR3 nucleotides: TGCGCCAGCCCTGGGGACAGGGTCGTTGATACGCAGTATTTT. Translation: CASPGDRVVDTQYF.

This clone was observed once. The chain employs TRBV6-1 and TRBJ2-1; D possibly uses TRBD1 or TRBD2 (5 bases each). This CDR3 has 14 residues. Germline V gene sequence: CDR1 MNHNS, CDR2 SASEGT. The V end was cut by 7 bases, the J end by 8 bases, with 18 bases between. The CDR3, as DNA: TGTGCCAGCAAAGAACGGGGCGGTGTCGATGAGCAGTTCTTC. This codes for CASKERGGVDEQFF.

This clone was seen more than once but under ten times. The V call is TRBV30, the J call TRBJ2-1; D possibly corresponds to TRBD2 (6 bases). This CDR3 has 16 amino acids. Germline V gene data show CDR1 as GTSNPN and CDR2 as SVGIG (reference sequence). V lost 0 bases, J lost 6 bases, and 18 bases lay in between. CDR3 bases: TGTGCCTGGAGTGTACAAGCTGGGGGGTTGAGCAATGAGCAGTTCTTC. Residues: CAWSVQAGGLSNEQFF.

The genes are TRBV15 and TRBJ2-7, with D maybe TRBD2 (6 bases). This CDR3 has 15 residues. Looked up from germline, CDR1 is LNHNV and CDR2 is YYDKDF (reference sequence). Trimming took off 0 bases at V and 5 bases at J, with 14 bases between the two ends. CDR3 coding DNA: TGTGCCACCAGCAGAGATGTCGCGGGGATTAACGAGCAGTACTTC. Its translation: CATSRDVAGINEQYF. Complete variable domain (other parts from reference TRBV15 and TRBJ2-7): DAMVIQNPRYQVTQFGKPVTLSCSQTLNHNVMYWYQQKSSQAPKLLFHYYDKDFNNEADTPDNFQSRRPNTSFCFLDIRSPGLGDTAMYLCATSRDVAGINEQYFGPGTRLTVT.

The V call is TRBV28, the J call TRBJ1-1; the match to TRBD1 covers 10 bases. The trim removed 6 bases at V and 4 bases at J, leaving 5 bases unmatched. The germline V gene encodes CDR1 MDHEN and CDR2 SYDVKM. The CDR3 totals 14 residues. Here the CDR3 DNA reads TGTGCCAGCAGGATGGACAGGGGGAGCACTGAAGCTTTCTTT. Amino acid sequence: CASRMDRGSTEAFF.

In its sample, this clone was seen many times. The J gene is TRBJ2-1, the V gene TRBV7-2; TRBD2 aligns across 14 bases. Germline V gives CDR1 SGHTA, CDR2 FQGNSA. The CDR3 runs to 13 residues. After removal of 5 bases from V and 13 bases from J, the junction contained 4 bases not matched to a gene. CDR3 DNA sequence: TGTGCCAGCAGCAGGGGGACTAGCGGGAGTCAGTTCTTC. Its protein product is CASSRGTSGSQFF.

This chain connects TRBV5-4 to TRBJ2-1, with D perhaps matching TRBD1 (5 bases). Germline CDR1 SGHNT, CDR2 YYREEE (reference sequence). This CDR3 region has 13 residues. The V gene lost 4 bases and the J gene lost 5 bases, with 10 bases spanning the gap. CDR3 region: CASSLRQNNEQFF. DNA for the CDR3: TGTGCCAGCAGCCTCCGACAGAACAATGAGCAGTTCTTC. Full variable domain (outside the CDR3, taken from reference TRBV5-4 and TRBJ2-1): ETGVTQSPTHLIKTRGQQVTLRCSSQSGHNTVSWYQQALGQGPQFIFQYYREEENGRGNFPPRFSGLQFPNYSSELNVNALELDDSALYLCASSLRQNNEQFFGPGTRLTVL.

V and J are TRBV5-1 and TRBJ1-6; TRBD1 aligns across 7 bases. The CDR3 has 15 residues. J lost 8 bases, V lost 0 bases, and 5 bases had no gene match. Germline values: CDR1 SGHRS, CDR2 YFSETQ. CDR3 in DNA: TGCGCCAGCAGCTTGGGTGACAGGGTCGATTCACCCCTCCACTTT. Protein: CASSLGDRVDSPLHF.

Many counts were recorded for this clone. V and J are TRBV10-3 and TRBJ2-5; 10 bases are shared with TRBD1. This CDR3 contains 15 residues. V gave up 5 bases and J gave up 5 bases; unmatched junction bases: 8. Germline V gives CDR1 ENHRY, CDR2 SYGVKD. CDR3 nucleotides: TGTGCCATCAGTCCGACAGGGGGCCGGGAGGAGACCCAGTACTTC. It specifies CAISPTGGREETQYF.

The chain employs TRBV29-1 and TRBJ1-2; a weak D match, TRBD1 (5 bases). In germline, CDR1 is SQVTM, CDR2 ANQGSEA. V lost 4 bases, J lost 8 bases, and 17 bases lay in between. The CDR3 is 13 amino acids. This CDR3 is CSVGVWDVAGYTF. CDR3 nucleotides: TGCAGCGTTGGGGTATGGGACGTGGCGGGCTACACCTTC.

With respect to this clone: This specimen includes other DNA sequences encoding the same CDR3. The V call is TRBV29-1, the J call TRBJ2-5; D possibly corresponds to TRBD2 (5 bases). The CDR3 extends over 12 amino acids. CDR1 and CDR2 from the germline V gene are SQVTM and ANQGSEA. V was shortened by 4 bases and J by 2 bases, with 8 bases between the two germline ends. The CDR3 protein is CSVVGVQETQYF. CDR3 in DNA: TGCAGCGTTGTCGGGGTTCAAGAGACCCAGTACTTC.

V and J are TRBV5-1 and TRBJ1-5, with D tentatively TRBD1 (6 bases). Trimming stripped 0 bases from V and 5 bases from J, with 6 bases between. Germline values: CDR1 SGHRS, CDR2 YFSETQ. The CDR3 consists of 13 residues. The CDR3 sequence: CASSLGQDQPQHF. The CDR3 DNA sequence: TGCGCCAGCAGCTTGGGACAGGATCAGCCCCAGCATTTT.

This chain connects TRBV4-1 to TRBJ2-5; 9 bases are a match to TRBD1. Germline CDR1 and CDR2: MGHRA and YSYEKL. This CDR3 comprises 15 residues. The J segment lost 5 bases and the V segment lost 5 bases, leaving 9 bases of the junction unmatched. In DNA form, the CDR3 reads TGCGCCAGCAGCGTCCGGGACAGGGCGTTGGAGACCCAGTACTTC. It translates to CASSVRDRALETQYF.

The chain combines TRBV5-1 with TRBJ1-1, with 7 nucleotides matching TRBD1. The trim removed 3 bases at V and 3 bases at J, leaving 5 bases unmatched. Germline assignment: CDR1 SGHRS and CDR2 YFSETQ. The CDR3 has 14 residues. CDR3 sequence (DNA): TGCGCCAGCAGCTCCGACAGGGCGTACACTGAAGCTTTCTTT. Protein product: CASSSDRAYTEAFF.